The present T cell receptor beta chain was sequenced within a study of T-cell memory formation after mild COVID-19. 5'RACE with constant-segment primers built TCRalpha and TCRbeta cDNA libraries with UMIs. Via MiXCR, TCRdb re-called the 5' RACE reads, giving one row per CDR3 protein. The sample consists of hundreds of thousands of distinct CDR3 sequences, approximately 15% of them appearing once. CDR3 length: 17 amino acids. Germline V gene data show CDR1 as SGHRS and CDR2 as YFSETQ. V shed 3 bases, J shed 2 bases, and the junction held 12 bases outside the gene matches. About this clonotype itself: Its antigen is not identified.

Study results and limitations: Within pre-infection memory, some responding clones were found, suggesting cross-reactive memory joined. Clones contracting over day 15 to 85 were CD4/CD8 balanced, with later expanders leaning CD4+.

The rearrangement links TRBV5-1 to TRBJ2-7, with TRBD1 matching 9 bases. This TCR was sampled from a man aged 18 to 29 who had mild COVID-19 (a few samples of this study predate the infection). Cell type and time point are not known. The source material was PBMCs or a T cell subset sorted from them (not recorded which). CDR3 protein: CASSSFDGTGQAYEQYF. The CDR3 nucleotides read TGCGCCAGCAGCTCGTTCGATGGGACAGGGCAGGCCTACGAGCAGTACTTC.